Presented here are 19 T cell receptor beta chains from one specimen sequenced in a study of T cell responses to AZD1222 COVID-19 vaccine. Generated by immunoSEQ multiplex PCR, the TCRdb table keeps only in-frame clones and is missing some. This table has some 150,000 clones, over 75% appearing once. Material: peripheral blood, obtained 28 days after the second dose of the MenACWY control vaccine. The receptors stem from an adult who received the MenACWY meningococcal vaccine as a control.

The rearrangement joins TRBV3-1 (or the pseudogene TRBV3-2) to TRBJ2-2, with D hard to call. V was trimmed by 8 bases and J by 1 base, leaving 2 bases between them. Germline V gene lookup returns CDR1 LGHDT and CDR2 YNNKEL (reference sequence). The CDR3 is 11 residues long. The chain's CDR3 is CASLNTGELFF. CDR3 bases: TGTGCCAGCTTGAACACCGGGGAGCTGTTTTTT.

CDR3 nucleotide sequence: TGTGCCAGCAGTTATGTGCTAGCGGGAGTGGAAGATACGCAGTATTTT. It specifies CASSYVLAGVEDTQYF. This sequence joins TRBV6-2 or TRBV6-3 and TRBJ2-3, with 10 bases fitting TRBD2. The CDR3 consists of 16 residues. From germline, CDR1 is MNHEY and CDR2 SVGEGT. Trimming removed 3 bases from V and 5 bases from J; junction bases left unmatched: 8.

The CDR3 region has the DNA TGCAGTGCTAGATCCCTACAGCAGCAGTTCTTC. Translating gives CSARSLQQQFF. J is TRBJ2-1 and V is TRBV20-1; no clear D gene. Trimming pared 2 bases from V and 11 bases from J, leaving 10 bases between. Germline V gene data show CDR1 as DFQATT and CDR2 as SNEGSKA (reference sequence). The CDR3 extends over 11 amino acids.

This clone appeared once. The chain links TRBV7-9 to TRBJ2-1, with D hard to call. CDR3 length: 17 amino acids. Trimming removed 5 bases at V and 0 bases at J, with 17 bases between. CDR1 and CDR2 (germline): SEHNR, FQNEAQ (reference sequence). In nucleotides, the CDR3 is TGTGCCAGCAGCCTCGCAGCAGGCCGGAGCTCCTACAATGAGCAGTTCTTC. Encoded protein: CASSLAAGRSSYNEQFF.

As concerns this clone: One end of the junction varies from germline; a read error may be responsible. V usage is TRBV5-4 and J usage is TRBJ1-2; TRBD1 is a possible D gene (5 bases). The CDR3 is made up of 12 amino acids. Germline lookup yields CDR1 SGHNT and CDR2 YYREEE (reference sequence). CDR3 sequence: CASSRGEGVLSF. The CDR3 bases are TGTGCCAGCAGCCGAGGGGAGGGAGTCCTCTCTTTC. Complete variable domain (other parts from reference TRBV5-4 and TRBJ1-2): ETGVTQSPTHLIKTRGQQVTLRCSSQSGHNTVSWYQQALGQGPQFIFQYYREEENGRGNFPPRFSGLQFPNYSSELNVNALELDDSALYLCASSRGEGVLSFGSGTRLTVV.

This clone was observed a single time. Other DNA sequences in this specimen translate into the identical CDR3. The chain joins TRBV6-5 to TRBJ2-2; no reliable D call. Deletions cut 9 bases from V and 2 bases from J, with 7 bases between. In germline, CDR1 is MNHEY, CDR2 SVGAGI. The CDR3 totals 12 residues. The CDR3 sequence is CASTFNTGELFF. Written as DNA, the CDR3 is TGTGCCAGTACATTCAACACCGGGGAGCTGTTTTTT.

The chain employs TRBV6-1 and TRBJ2-5, with 12 bases that match TRBD2. Trimming at V came to 2 bases and at J to 11 bases, leaving 3 bases not matched to a gene. The CDR3 has 13 residues. Germline V CDR1 and CDR2: MNHNS, SASEGT. CDR3 sequence reads: CASSELAGGTQYF. The CDR3 region has the DNA TGTGCCAGCAGTGAACTAGCGGGGGGGACTCAGTACTTC.

This clone was seen once. The chain joins TRBV2 to TRBJ2-2; D is perhaps TRBD1 or TRBD2 (5 bases each). The CDR3 extends over 14 amino acids. V gave up 2 bases and J gave up 7 bases, with 11 bases separating them. Looked up from germline, CDR1 is SNHLY and CDR2 is FYNNEI. In DNA, the CDR3 is TGTGCCAGCAGTGAAAAGGGGCGGGTCGGGGAGCTGTTTTTT. Its translation is CASSEKGRVGELFF.

This clone has more than one count but fewer than ten. The V and J genes are TRBV4-2 and TRBJ2-3, with 10 bases lining up with TRBD2. V was pared by 7 bases and J by 2 bases, with 9 bases of the junction left unmatched. The germline CDR1 and CDR2 sequences are LGHNA and YNFKEQ. This CDR3 is built from 16 residues. CDR3 protein: CASNTLAGDTTDTQYF. In DNA, the CDR3 is TGTGCCAGCAACACCCTAGCGGGGGATACCACAGATACGCAGTATTTT.

The V and J genes are TRBV7-8 and TRBJ2-7, with 9 bases that match TRBD1. V lost 4 bases and J lost 7; bases outside the gene matches: 8. Per the germline V gene, CDR1 is SGHVS and CDR2 is FQNEAQ. The CDR3 has 14 amino acids. CDR3 region: CASSSTGGPREQYF. CDR3 DNA: TGTGCCAGCAGCTCGACAGGGGGTCCAAGGGAGCAGTACTTC.

The V and J genes are TRBV6-2 or TRBV6-3 and TRBJ1-2, with D unresolved. Per the germline V gene, CDR1 is MNHEY and CDR2 is SVGEGT. CDR3 size: 11 residues. Trimming removed 0 bases at V and 9 bases at J, with 5 bases between. The CDR3 nucleotides are TGTGCCAGCAGTTACTCGATAAGCTACACCTTC. Amino acid sequence: CASSYSISYTF.

The gene calls are TRBV2 and TRBJ2-5; a weak D match, TRBD2 (6 bases). Germline V gene lookup returns CDR1 SNHLY and CDR2 FYNNEI. V was trimmed by 4 bases and J by 2 bases, leaving 17 bases between them. CDR3 length equals 16 residues. CDR3 loop: CASSGSRGPAQETQYF. The CDR3 region has the DNA TGTGCCAGCAGTGGCTCGCGGGGACCCGCTCAAGAGACCCAGTACTTC.

The genes are TRBV28 and TRBJ1-2, with D perhaps matching TRBD1 (6 bases). The CDR3 contains 13 residues. Germline CDR1 MDHEN, CDR2 SYDVKM. V was clipped by 3 bases and J by 7 bases, with 12 bases between them. CDR3 sequence (DNA): TGTGCCAGCAGTTTGCAAAGGGGGGCTGGCTACACCTTC. Its translation: CASSLQRGAGYTF.

This clone appeared a single time. The chain has TRBV19 and TRBJ2-2; TRBD1 matches at 11 bases. Germline lookup yields CDR1 LNHDA and CDR2 SQIVND (reference sequence). After removal of 5 bases from V and 0 bases from J, the junction contained 5 bases not matched to a gene. The length of the CDR3 is 17 residues. In DNA, the CDR3 is TGTGCCAGTAGTGAAGGGACAGGGGGGGCGAACACCGGGGAGCTGTTTTTT. Amino acid sequence: CASSEGTGGANTGELFF. Full variable domain (missing parts from reference TRBV19 and TRBJ2-2): DGGITQSPKYLFRKEGQNVTLSCEQNLNHDAMYWYRQDPGQGLRLIYYSQIVNDFQKGDIAEGYSVSREKKESFPLTVTSAQKNPTAFYLCASSEGTGGANTGELFFGEGSRLTVL.

The chain couples TRBV5-1 to TRBJ2-3, with 11 positions matching TRBD2. The V segment lost 4 bases and the J segment 1 base; nucleotides outside the gene matches: 2. The CDR3 covers 15 residues. CDR1 and CDR2 (germline): SGHRS, YFSETQ. The CDR3 region is CASSPGLAGTDTQYF. The CDR3 bases are TGCGCCAGCAGCCCGGGACTAGCGGGCACAGATACGCAGTATTTT.

The rearrangement links TRBV28 to TRBJ1-4, with a weak D call TRBD1 (6 bases). Trimming took 4 bases from V and 8 from J, leaving 20 bases between them. This CDR3 is 16 amino acids long. Germline-derived CDR1 and CDR2 are MDHEN and SYDVKM. In DNA form, the CDR3 reads TGTGCCAGCAGTTCGCAGGGAAGGGGGATAAGGGAAAAACTGTTTTTT. This codes for CASSSQGRGIREKLFF.

This clone was seen a single time. The rearrangement joins TRBV5-6 to TRBJ2-1; TRBD1 matches at 10 bases. Germline CDR1 reads SGHDT; CDR2 reads YYEEEE. The CDR3 sequence is 15 residues long. V shed 4 bases and J 8 bases; nucleotides not matched to a gene: 9. The CDR3: CASSASDRGLYEQFF. The CDR3, as DNA: TGTGCCAGCAGCGCCTCAGACAGGGGGCTCTATGAGCAGTTCTTC.

V usage is TRBV7-9 and J usage is TRBJ2-5, with a possible D match to TRBD1 (6 bases). CDR1 and CDR2 (germline): SEHNR, FQNEAQ (reference sequence). The CDR3 extends over 15 amino acids. V lost 2 bases to trimming and J lost 0 bases, with 10 bases between them. The CDR3 sequence is CASSLQGWYQETQYF. In DNA, the CDR3 is TGTGCCAGCAGCTTACAGGGGTGGTACCAAGAGACCCAGTACTTC.

This chain uses TRBV3-1 (or the pseudogene TRBV3-2) with TRBJ1-1; TRBD1 matches 7 bases. This CDR3 is built from 15 residues. V lost 4 bases and J lost 4; bases outside the gene matches: 9. Germline V gene lookup returns CDR1 LGHDT and CDR2 YNNKEL (reference sequence). CDR3 loop: CASSRHRTGLTEAFF. The CDR3 DNA follows: TGTGCCAGCAGCCGGCATAGGACAGGACTCACTGAAGCTTTCTTT.